Listed here are 27 T cell receptor beta chains from one sample, sequenced in a study of cytomegalovirus exposure and HLA in healthy donors listed by TCRdb under 2017. Library preparation used the immunoSEQ multiplex PCR assay. The source is immuneACCESS, and TCRdb retained only in-frame sequences with V and J called. Part of the clones is not carried over; for the studies checked, unresolved V genes explain less than half of this, and the remainder is unexplained. The sample table holds more than 50,000 clones, of which around nine tenths were seen once. 2% to 2.5% of the sample is taken by the ten largest. The material sequenced was PBMCs. The receptors shown here come from a woman in her 30s in good health and CMV-seronegative.

This clone has just a few counts. The genes are TRBV19 and TRBJ1-2, with a weak D call TRBD1 (5 bases). The CDR3 is 12 residues long. Germline assignment: CDR1 LNHDA and CDR2 SQIVND (reference sequence). Trimming pared 5 bases from V and 4 bases from J, leaving 8 bases between. The DNA for the CDR3 is TGTGCCAGTAGTGGCGGGGGCTATGGCTACACCTTC. Its protein product is CASSGGGYGYTF.

This clone was seen just once. This sample includes further DNA sequences coding for the same CDR3. This sequence joins TRBV27 and TRBJ1-3, with 8 bases aligning to TRBD1. V gave up 4 bases and J gave up 5 bases; unmatched junction bases: 4. CDR1 is MNHEY and CDR2 is SMNVEV in the germline V gene (reference sequence). The CDR3 spans 14 residues. The CDR3 region is CASSSGTGRNTIYF. CDR3 in DNA: TGTGCCAGCAGTTCCGGGACAGGAAGAAACACCATATATTTT.

In this sample, this clone turned up a few times. J is TRBJ2-7 and V is TRBV11-2, with 9 bases fitting TRBD2. V gave up 4 bases and J gave up 3 bases; unmatched junction bases: 4. In germline, CDR1 is SGHAT, CDR2 FQNNGV. The CDR3 is 14 residues long. The CDR3 sequence: CASSSPSGVYEQYF. The CDR3, as DNA: TGTGCCAGCAGCTCCCCTAGCGGGGTCTACGAGCAGTACTTC.

The CDR3 nucleotides are TGTGCCAGCAGACAGGGGCTTTCCTACGAGCAGTACTTC. It encodes CASRQGLSYEQYF. The genes are TRBV6-6 and TRBJ2-7; 7 bases agree with TRBD1. Per the germline V gene, CDR1 is MNHNY and CDR2 is SVGAGI (reference sequence). V lost 6 bases to trimming and J lost 1 base; unmatched junction nucleotides: 3. CDR3 length: 13 amino acids.

The chain links TRBV7-2 to TRBJ1-4; D unresolved. V shed 5 bases and J shed 7 bases, with 17 bases lying between them. The germline V gene encodes CDR1 SGHTA and CDR2 FQGNSA. The CDR3 runs 15 residues. For the CDR3, the DNA is TGTGCCAGCAGCCGCTTTTGGGGAGTTAGTGAAAAACTGTTTTTT. Amino acid sequence: CASSRFWGVSEKLFF.

V usage is TRBV28 and J usage is TRBJ2-7; D is ambiguous. There are 13 residues in the CDR3. V gave up 3 bases and J gave up 5 bases, with 11 bases separating them. CDR1 and CDR2 (germline): MDHEN, SYDVKM. The CDR3 DNA reads as TGTGCCAGCAGTTTGAACTACGGTAACGAGCAGTACTTC. This sequence encodes CASSLNYGNEQYF.

The chain has TRBV5-1 and TRBJ1-3; D possibly corresponds to TRBD1 (6 bases). CDR3 length: 16 residues. Germline CDR1 reads SGHRS; CDR2 reads YFSETQ. Trimming took 0 bases from V and 2 from J, leaving 12 bases between them. The CDR3 DNA reads as TGCGCCAGCAGCTTGGACAGGGACGGGCCTGGAAACACCATATATTTT. As protein: CASSLDRDGPGNTIYF. Together with reference TRBV5-1 and TRBJ1-3, the CDR3 gives the full variable domain: KAGVTQTPRYLIKTRGQQVTLSCSPISGHRSVSWYQQTPGQGLQFLFEYFSETQRNKGNFPGRFSGRQFSNSRSEMNVSTLELGDSALYLCASSLDRDGPGNTIYFGEGSWLTVV.

The gene calls are TRBV5-4 and TRBJ1-2, with 7 positions matching TRBD1. The CDR3 covers 14 residues. CDR1 is SGHNT and CDR2 is YYREEE in the germline V gene (reference sequence). V lost 0 bases and J lost 8; bases outside the gene matches: 7. CDR3 bases: TGTGCCAGCAGCTTGGAGGCAGGGGGTAGGGGCTACACCTTC. It is translated as CASSLEAGGRGYTF. Complete variable domain (other parts from reference TRBV5-4 and TRBJ1-2): ETGVTQSPTHLIKTRGQQVTLRCSSQSGHNTVSWYQQALGQGPQFIFQYYREEENGRGNFPPRFSGLQFPNYSSELNVNALELDDSALYLCASSLEAGGRGYTFGSGTRLTVV.

This clone has a single count. The genes are TRBV5-1 and TRBJ1-1; D perhaps matches TRBD1 (6 bases). The germline V gene encodes CDR1 SGHRS and CDR2 YFSETQ. CDR3 length: 13 amino acids. Trimming took off 0 bases at V and 4 bases at J, with 7 bases between the two ends. CDR3 coding DNA: TGCGCCAGCAGCTTGGGGGGGCCCACTGAAGCTTTCTTT. Translated: CASSLGGPTEAFF.

The rearrangement uses TRBV9 and TRBJ2-1; TRBD2 matches 13 bases. Trimming took 2 bases from V and 2 from J; bases not matched to a gene: 19. The CDR3 runs 22 residues. The germline gives CDR1 SGDLS, CDR2 YYNGEE. DNA of the CDR3: TGTGCCAGCAGCGTCCCCTCGGGAGGGGGACTAGCGGGACTAAGTGCCTACAATGAGCAGTTCTTC. It is translated as CASSVPSGGGLAGLSAYNEQFF.

The count of this clone is one. The rearrangement uses TRBV28 and TRBJ1-1; D not certain. The germline V and J ends were trimmed by 6 bases and 5 bases, with 13 bases remaining between them. CDR3 length equals 13 residues. Per the germline V gene, CDR1 is MDHEN and CDR2 is SYDVKM. CDR3 residues: CASRAQVRTEAFF. DNA for the CDR3: TGTGCCAGCAGGGCCCAGGTTCGGACTGAAGCTTTCTTT.

V usage is TRBV27 and J usage is TRBJ1-1; D perhaps matches TRBD1 (5 bases). This CDR3 has 14 residues. V was cut by 0 bases and J by 4 bases, with 9 bases left in between. The germline CDR1 and CDR2 sequences are MNHEY and SMNVEV (reference sequence). CDR3 sequence reads: CASSLSQGGTEAFF. The CDR3 nucleotides are TGTGCCAGCAGTTTATCTCAGGGAGGCACTGAAGCTTTCTTT.

The chain has TRBV7-3 and TRBJ2-1; TRBD1 might be the D (5 bases). The CDR3 sequence is 12 residues long. Trimming left V 6 bases short and J 9 bases short, with 12 bases between. Per the germline V gene, CDR1 is SGHTA and CDR2 is FQGTGA. The CDR3, as DNA: TGTGCCAGCAGTCCAGGGAAGAGTGAGCAGTTCTTC. It yields the protein CASSPGKSEQFF. The whole variable domain, filled in from reference TRBV7-3 and TRBJ2-1, reads GAGVSQTPSNKVTEKGKYVELRCDPISGHTALYWYRQSLGQGPEFLIYFQGTGAADDSGLPNDRFFAVRPEGSVSTLKIQRTERGDSAVYLCASSPGKSEQFFGPGTRLTVL.

The rearrangement uses TRBV29-1 and TRBJ1-2; TRBD1 matches 9 bases. The CDR3 length is 12 residues. Germline CDR1 SQVTM, CDR2 ANQGSEA. Trimming took 7 bases from V and 4 from J; bases not matched to a gene: 4. Here the CDR3 reads CSAGQGSYGYTF. CDR3 coding DNA: TGCAGCGCGGGACAGGGTAGCTATGGCTACACCTTC.

J is TRBJ1-2 and V is TRBV9; possible D gene TRBD1, 6 bases. V was clipped by 0 bases and J by 3 bases, with 12 bases between them. The CDR3 is 15 amino acids. Germline-derived CDR1 and CDR2 are SGDLS and YYNGEE. CDR3 coding DNA: TGTGCCAGCAGCGTAGAATCAGGGGCCTACTATGGCTACACCTTC. Translated: CASSVESGAYYGYTF.

The chain couples TRBV29-1 to TRBJ2-1; the D gene is possibly TRBD1 (6 bases). V lost 0 bases and J lost 4, with 10 bases in between. From germline, CDR1 is SQVTM and CDR2 ANQGSEA. The CDR3 is 14 amino acids. The CDR3 loop is CSVEERGIYNEQFF. The CDR3 DNA reads as TGCAGCGTTGAAGAGAGGGGGATTTACAATGAGCAGTTCTTC.

The rearrangement joins TRBV7-9 to TRBJ1-4, with 10 nucleotides matching TRBD1. The CDR3 spans 16 residues. Unmatched junction bases numbered 7, after V lost 6 bases and J lost 3 bases. Germline loops: CDR1 SEHNR, CDR2 FQNEAQ (reference sequence). The CDR3 loop reads CASSETGGVSNEKLFF. The CDR3 DNA sequence: TGTGCCAGCAGTGAGACAGGGGGCGTCTCTAATGAAAAACTGTTTTTT.

The rearrangement links TRBV5-4 to TRBJ1-3; 8 bases are shared with TRBD1. The CDR3 spans 13 residues. Germline V gene sequence: CDR1 SGHNT, CDR2 YYREEE (reference sequence). V lost 1 base and J lost 8; bases outside the gene matches: 2. The CDR3 here is CASSLTGGDTIYF. The CDR3 DNA follows: TGTGCCAGCAGCTTGACAGGGGGGGACACCATATATTTT.

A note on this clone: Other DNA sequences within the sample encode an identical CDR3. This sequence joins TRBV19 and TRBJ2-1, with TRBD2 as a possible D gene (5 bases). Trimming took off 3 bases at V and 0 bases at J, with 9 bases between the two ends. The CDR3 sequence is 15 residues long. Per the germline V gene, CDR1 is LNHDA and CDR2 is SQIVND (reference sequence). CDR3 nucleotides: TGTGCCAGTAGTATTCCGGGGAGCTCCTACAATGAGCAGTTCTTC. This translates into CASSIPGSSYNEQFF.

The CDR3 protein is CASSRLWDYSNTGELFF. The CDR3 DNA reads as TGTGCCAGCAGCCGTCTTTGGGACTACTCGAACACCGGGGAGCTGTTTTTT. V gene TRBV28 combines with J gene TRBJ2-2; 7 bases are shared with TRBD2. CDR3 length: 17 residues. The ends lost 6 bases at V and 0 bases at J; junction bases unmatched: 10. Germline-derived CDR1 and CDR2 are MDHEN and SYDVKM.

The genes are TRBV9 and TRBJ2-1; 7 bases are shared with TRBD2. The germline CDR1 and CDR2 sequences are SGDLS and YYNGEE. J gave up 6 bases and V 4 bases, and 7 bases lay outside the gene matches. The CDR3 loop spans 14 amino acids. CDR3 in amino acids: CASSTAGGGNEQFF. In DNA form, the CDR3 reads TGTGCCAGCAGCACGGCTGGGGGGGGCAATGAGCAGTTCTTC.

This chain links TRBV7-6 with TRBJ2-7; TRBD2 aligns across 10 bases. This CDR3 spans 14 amino acids. V gave up 5 bases and J gave up 3 bases; unmatched junction bases: 4. Germline values: CDR1 SGHVS, CDR2 FNYEAQ. The CDR3 DNA reads TGTGCCAGCAGCCCCGGGACTAGCGTCTACGAGCAGTACTTC. Its protein is CASSPGTSVYEQYF.

This chain connects TRBV6-5 to TRBJ2-2; 10 nucleotides align to TRBD2. Germline CDR1 MNHEY, CDR2 SVGAGI. The CDR3 totals 15 residues. J lost 1 base, V lost 6 bases, and 2 bases had no gene match. CDR3 nucleotide sequence: TGTGCCAGCAGGTGGACTAGCGGGAACACCGGGGAGCTGTTTTTT. Residues: CASRWTSGNTGELFF.

The chain couples TRBV7-3 to TRBJ2-3; 7 bases line up with TRBD1. V lost 4 bases and J lost 5; bases outside the gene matches: 15. Germline V gene sequence: CDR1 SGHTA, CDR2 FQGTGA. The length of the CDR3 is 17 residues. The CDR3 spells CASSSTAWASGGDTQYF. In DNA form, the CDR3 reads TGTGCCAGCAGCTCAACGGCCTGGGCCTCAGGGGGAGATACGCAGTATTTT.

The chain employs TRBV4-1 and TRBJ2-5; 7 bases match TRBD2. Trimming at V came to 4 bases and at J to 5 bases, leaving 16 bases not matched to a gene. Germline-derived CDR1 and CDR2 are MGHRA and YSYEKL. The CDR3 runs to 17 residues. As DNA, the CDR3 is TGCGCCAGCAGCCGCTCCCAGGCTAGCGGAGATCTGGAGACCCAGTACTTC. Translating it yields CASSRSQASGDLETQYF.

The rearrangement uses TRBV7-2 and TRBJ2-1; D might be TRBD2 (5 bases). The germline V gene encodes CDR1 SGHTA and CDR2 FQGNSA. Trimming took off 6 bases at V and 9 bases at J, with 9 bases between the two ends. The CDR3 length is 11 residues. The CDR3 spells CASRRTSEQFF. In nucleotides, the CDR3 is TGTGCCAGCAGACGTACTAGTGAGCAGTTCTTC.

This clone was picked up one time. This chain connects TRBV27 to TRBJ2-5, with D possibly being TRBD1 (6 bases). This CDR3 spans 13 amino acids. V gave up 1 base and J gave up 4 bases, with 7 bases separating them. Germline V gene sequence: CDR1 MNHEY, CDR2 SMNVEV (reference sequence). The CDR3 nucleotides read TGTGCCAGCAGTTTATTAGGGGGAGAGACCCAGTACTTC. This translates into CASSLLGGETQYF.